The subject of this entry is one T cell receptor beta chain. This receptor's antigen is unknown. Per-base quality was not reported, and no clone a single base away is much larger than it. Libraries came from the immunoSEQ multiplex PCR assay. The multiplex PCR relied on a mix of 60 forward primers for TCR Vbeta segments and 13 reverse primers for TCR Jbeta segments. The CDR3 region of rearranged TCR beta genes was amplified from genomic DNA by a multiplex PCR assay. The Illumina HiSeq System was used to sequence the amplified TCR beta libraries as 87-base-pair reads. The original pipeline was this. A later analysis counted about 80 million unique TCR beta chains across the 550 to 700 repertoires, and roughly 10 million of these chains were shared by at least two donors. Raw reads were error-corrected and collapsed into unique sequences with a nearest-neighbor algorithm that merged closely related sequences to remove PCR and sequencing errors. To assign V, D and J gene segments, CDR3 sequences were aligned to IMGT reference sequences. For a sequence to be retained, at least a six-nucleotide match to both a V gene segment and a J gene segment was required. Rearrangements were called productive when the CDR3 lacked stop codons and stayed in frame with V and J; all others were non-productive. CDR3 was defined according to IMGT convention as the region running from the second conserved V-encoded cysteine to the conserved J-encoded phenylalanine. The earlier analysis of 587 of the donors excluded sequences that lacked an unambiguous match to a single V gene segment. An earlier analysis of 587 of the donors classified V segments as functional when productive rearrangements were above 56.7% and as segregating when the standard deviation between donors was above 5%. A statistical classification framework was built for diagnosing cytomegalovirus status from the catalog of TCR beta chain sequences. In a later analysis, V and J genes were assigned by comparing TCR nucleotide sequences against IMGT/GENE-DB human TR gene sequences. The TCRdist pipeline was used in a later analysis to assign CDR3 sequences and most-parsimonious VDJ recombination scenarios. In a later analysis, every TCR beta chain was defined by the combination of its CDR3 amino acid sequence and its V-gene family, and reads without a unique V-gene family were dropped. In a later analysis, 500 to 650 highly shared, low-generation-probability nucleotide sequences were removed to address suspected cross-contamination and a sequencing artifact. For each public chain, a later analysis derived a clonal expansion index from normalized ranks of inferred template counts within each repertoire. In a later analysis, generation probabilities were computed with a VDJ recombination model fitted to out-of-frame rearrangements, and the resulting probabilities were checked against IGoR. In a later analysis, TCR-TCR, TCR-HLA and TCR-CMV co-occurrence was scored with hypergeometric tests, and a repertoire-size bias correction was applied to TCR pairs. In a later analysis, false discovery rates were estimated by permuting HLA or CMV assignments 20 times. In a later analysis, co-occurring TCRs were grouped using DBSCAN, and TCRdist sequence similarity was added for clustering within HLA-allele-positive subsets. Co-occurrence clustering excluded repertoires with fewer than 30,000 or more than 120,000 public chains, plus five with anomalous nucleotide sharing. The source is immuneACCESS, and TCRdb retained only in-frame sequences with V and J called. Part of the clones is not carried over; for the studies checked, unresolved V genes explain less than half of this, and the remainder is unexplained. The V and J calls and clone size were taken over from that table, and D and trimming were inferred from the DNA. The sample table shows about 160,000 clones, and 55% to 70% are seen once. Of the sample, about 7.1% falls within the top ten clones.

This sample is drawn from a study of cytomegalovirus exposure and HLA in healthy donors (dated by TCRdb to 2016 to 2017). The study in broad terms: An earlier analysis of 587 of the donors reported over 250 Gb of sequence data and about 120 million unique TCR beta sequences obtained from about 180 million T cells. Roughly 300 gigabases of sequencing data and approximately 92 million unique TCR sequences made up an early release that covered fewer than 650 HLA-typed donors. The genetic ancestry cluster associated with self-reported Caucasian donors included 70% to 85% of the roughly 380 genotyped donors. The aim of the study was to test whether cataloging public T cell receptors could identify signatures of past pathogen exposure. Using immunosequencing, the study profiled T cell repertoires from 640 or so subjects and related those repertoires to cytomegalovirus serostatus. Besides the first cohort of roughly 700 subjects, a separate validation cohort made up of over a hundred different subjects was used. To predict cytomegalovirus infection status, the study brought together high-throughput TCR immunosequencing, statistical association of individual TCRs with disease status, and machine learning. In a later analysis, previously published TCR beta repertoires from 550 to 750 donors were re-analyzed and high-resolution HLA genotyping was added so that TCR occurrence patterns could be studied. The later analysis used no new phenotypic data to find candidate immune exposures, relying instead on TCR beta sequences and their occurrence across donors. In an earlier analysis of 550 to 700 of the donors, high-throughput TCR beta sequencing was used to judge whether each TCR beta V gene segment behaved as functional or pseudogenic. Donor age, sex, ethnicity and CMV serostatus were compiled alongside the repertoire data. A later genetic analysis used genome-wide SNP genotypes for about 60% of the roughly 700 donors, treating that subset as a discovery cohort. All discovery cohort repertoires had been generated using a single sequencing platform. Class I and class II HLA loci were covered by the typing at four-digit resolution. The number of donors typed differed by locus, with roughly 620-630 for A, B, C, DRB1 and DQB1, about 500 for DQA1, over 600 for DPA1, and some 470 for DPB1. Five DR-DQ haplotypes were treated as single units for association and clustering because of strong linkage in the cohort. Across 398 genotyped donors of the cohort, an average of about 240,000 unique TCR beta nucleotide sequences per donor were sequenced, and approximately 19% of those sequences were non-productive.

The CDR3 holds 15 amino acids from the cysteine to the phenylalanine. The entry retains the CDR3 DNA only, 45 bases that are in frame from base 1. V and J are truncated by 6 bases and 0 bases respectively, leaving an intervening sequence of 14 bases. The germline V gene specifies MDHEN as CDR1 and SYDVKM as CDR2. The cohort comprised 666 healthy bone marrow donors. All cohort members were sampled while nominally healthy, although unrecorded immune exposures were likely present. The donor was CMV seropositive and was included in the group of 289 seropositive cohort members. Every donor gave a peripheral blood sample, and the peripheral blood mononuclear cells from that sample were used for TCR beta sequencing. Genomic DNA was extracted from the blood cell samples with the Qiagen DNeasy Blood Extraction Kit. Beyond this particular receptor, the publication reports: When HLA alleles, especially DR and DQ, strongly co-occurred, attributing TCR associations to individual alleles was difficult. Roughly uniform sequencing depth across donors was assumed in presence/absence analyses, although this assumption may not hold. The earlier analysis of fewer than 750 of the donors excluded 15 to 20 rarely observed V segments, including chromosome 9 orphons, because counts were too low. This cohort had only TCR beta chains sequenced, and the lack of alpha or paired-chain data limited which features could be detected. A further reported finding was that TCR beta sequences accurately predicted the HLA-A and HLA-B alleles for most subjects in the first cohort. A cluster of highly shared sequence variants was judged likely to be a technical artifact of the sequencing pipeline. Because HLA typing was missing for some donors at each locus, association tests included only the typed subset. At a false discovery rate of 0.05, a later analysis linked under 20,000 TCR beta sequences to specific HLA alleles. According to a later analysis, TCR association rates differed among HLA loci, with DRB1 alleles showing the most associated TCRs and HLA-C alleles showing the fewest. According to a later analysis, most CMV-associated TCR beta chains appeared to be HLA-restricted, and the HLA associations seemed to be driven largely by CMV exposure. A few of the identified cytomegalovirus-associated TCR beta chains were confirmed in vitro to be specific for cytomegalovirus antigens. Because the 87-base-pair reads could not distinguish some IMGT-functional V segments, including TRBV6-2 and TRBV6-3, those segments were excluded. A later analysis reported that several top co-occurrence clusters appeared linked to parvovirus B19, influenza, CMV and Epstein-Barr virus. In a later analysis, HLA-associated TCR beta chains showed more clonal expansion and lower generation probabilities than non-associated chains that were equally common. An association between a missense DCLRE1C variant and V-gene and J-gene trimming of TCR beta chains was found in a later genetic analysis and replicated in an independent cohort. The classifier was reported to diagnose cytomegalovirus status with high specificity and sensitivity in both the original cohort and the validation cohort. For the cohort, immune exposure information was limited to CMV serostatus. The authors suggested that the approach could potentially be generalized to other disease states and immunological phenotypes. Broadly in line with IMGT annotations, most TCR beta V segments showed up in productive rearrangements about 90% or about 30% of the time in an earlier analysis of 587 of the donors. In the study, 164 TCR beta chains were listed as associated with cytomegalovirus. According to a later genetic analysis, donors in an Asian-associated ancestry cluster had fewer N-insertions in productive TCRs than the roughly 700-donor mean. Linkage disequilibrium might explain the correlated functional status among segregating V segments, but an unknown experimental factor could not be excluded. While some public TCRs were present in many individuals, most TCR sequences turned up only very rarely across donors.

The sample consisted of PBMCs. This chain joins TRBV28 to TRBJ2-5; D gene: possibly TRBD2, on 6 matching bases. This TCR was sampled from a woman in her sixties in good health and CMV-seropositive. The CDR3 region has the sequence CASSLLPGDQETQYF. The nucleotide sequence is given as TGTGCCAGCAGCCTTTTACCGGGGGACCAAGAGACCCAGTACTTC.